This entry features one T cell receptor beta chain sequence. Its cognate antigen has yet to be identified. Base-call qualities are not available, and no considerably larger clone is one nucleotide away. Sequencing was performed on a NextSeq 500. Starting from roughly 15 ng of total RNA, TCR libraries were made with the QIAseq Immune Repertoire RNA Library Kit, Human TCR Panel. The TCR libraries were sequenced on an Illumina NextSeq using a Mid Output V2 kit and asymmetric 261x41 paired-end reads. Every TCR library was diluted to approximately 4.3 nM, then pooled, denatured and loaded at roughly 0.94 pM. As for the original processing: The QIAGEN GeneGlobe Data Analysis Center was used to process TCR FASTQ files, and downstream analysis was done in R 3.5.2. Clonality was calculated as one minus Shannon entropy normalized by the log of the number of unique productive sequences. Within each subset, Fisher exact tests at 5% FDR identified TRA or TRB clonotypes differing in abundance between baseline and M1. Clonotypes with differential abundance were classified as emerging, expanding, contracting or non-expanding/contracting. Morisita's overlap index was used to measure repertoire overlap between patients. TCRdb applied fastp at Q25 and MiXCR to the public reads, then kept only in-frame beta chains. For every CDR3 protein sequence, its rows merge into one entry that carries the most common genes and DNA. The V and J calls were not made by the authors but by TCRdb's processing. In all, the sample holds roughly 350 distinct CDR3 sequences, and around 7.3% of those were seen once. About 72% of the sample rests with the top ten.

A BD FACSAria II cell sorter was used to sort four subsets, defined by PD-1 and/or TIGIT, from live CD3+CD8+TCRalphabeta+ cells. To characterize relevance to anti-PD-1 therapy response, circulating CD8 T cells were sorted into four subsets based on PD-1 and TIGIT expression. For each sorted CD8 T-cell subset, both the TCR alpha and TCR beta chains were sequenced. Peripheral blood was collected before the first anti-PD-1 injection, after two injections and after four injections. Ficoll gradient centrifugation was used to isolate PBMCs right away. Until use, PBMCs were stored frozen in liquid nitrogen in RPMI containing approximately 18% FCS and around 9.2% DMSO. After thawing, PBMCs were stained with a viability dye and with antibodies against CD3, CD8alpha, TCRalphabeta, PD-1 and TIGIT. Total RNA was extracted with the RNeasy Kit, and a RIN above 7 was reached by every sample. This record belongs to a study of circulating CD8 cells and anti-PD-1 response in melanoma (dated by TCRdb to 2020 to 2022). In terms of the full investigation: Nivolumab was given to patients intravenously at 3 mg/kg every 2 weeks. Of the approximately 13 patients in the melanoma cohort, anti-PD-1 was received as first-line therapy by seven patients, and prior targeted therapy or immunotherapy had been received by six patients. Patients with complete or partial responses were classified as responders; those with stable or progressive disease (RECIST v1.1) as non-responders. A total of 11 melanoma patients were included in the TCR repertoire analysis, 4 of them responders and 7 non-responders. In on-treatment samples, a biotinylated anti-human IgG4 antibody was used to detect PD-1. The paper as a whole reports these results and caveats: Since no tumor material could be accessed, the researchers instead assessed tumor reactivity using peptide assays on expanded sorted subsets. Only baseline and M1 samples from a small cohort with few responders were used in the published TCR repertoire comparisons. The DNEG repertoire had the highest diversity, the PD-1 and DPOS repertoires had similar and higher clonality, and the TIGIT repertoires had the lowest diversity. Because material was limited, most experiments were generally run without replicates. Both treatment-naive and previously treated patients were included in the cohort, and this mixing was noted by the authors as something that could influence results. Between subsets, repertoires were largely private, with fewer than 7% of TRB clonotypes shared at M1, and the highest sharing was seen between DPOS and TIGIT.

Counted from cysteine to phenylalanine, this CDR3 has 17 amino acids. Here the CDR3 DNA is all that survives: 51 bases in frame from base 1. Here the chain combines TRBV21-1 and TRBJ2-7; the table's D call of TRBD1 was not tested on the DNA. TRBV21-1 has pseudogene status. The source was CD8+ T cells from PBMCs, collected at baseline or after one month of anti-PD-1 therapy (not recorded which). The sequence came from a human donor with melanoma. The DNA reads as follows: TGTGCCAGCAGCAAAGCGCCCTACAGGGGGCGAGGGTACGAGCAGTACTTC. The resulting protein is CASSKAPYRGRGYEQYF.